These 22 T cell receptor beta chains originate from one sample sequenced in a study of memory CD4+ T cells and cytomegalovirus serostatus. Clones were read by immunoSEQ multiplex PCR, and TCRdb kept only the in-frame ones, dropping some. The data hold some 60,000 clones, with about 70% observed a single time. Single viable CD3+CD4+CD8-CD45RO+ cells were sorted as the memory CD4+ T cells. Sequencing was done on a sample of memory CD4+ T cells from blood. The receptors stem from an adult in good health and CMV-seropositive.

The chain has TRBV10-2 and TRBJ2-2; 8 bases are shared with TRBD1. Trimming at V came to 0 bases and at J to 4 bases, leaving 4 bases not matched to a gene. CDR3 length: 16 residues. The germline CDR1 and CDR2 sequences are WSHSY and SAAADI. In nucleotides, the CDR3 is TGCGCCAGCAGTGAGTCGATTCAGGGGGCCACCGGGGAGCTGTTTTTT. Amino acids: CASSESIQGATGELFF.

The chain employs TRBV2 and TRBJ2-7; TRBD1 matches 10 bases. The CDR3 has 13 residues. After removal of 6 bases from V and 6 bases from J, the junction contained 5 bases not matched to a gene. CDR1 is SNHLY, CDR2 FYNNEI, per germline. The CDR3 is CASSRDRGPEQYF. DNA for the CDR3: TGTGCCAGCAGCCGAGACAGGGGGCCCGAGCAGTACTTC.

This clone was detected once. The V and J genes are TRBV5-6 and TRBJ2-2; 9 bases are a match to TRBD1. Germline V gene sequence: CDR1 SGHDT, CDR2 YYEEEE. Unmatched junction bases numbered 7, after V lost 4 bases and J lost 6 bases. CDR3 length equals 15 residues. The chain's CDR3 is CASSKGQGYAGELFF. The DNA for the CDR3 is TGTGCCAGCAGCAAGGGACAGGGTTACGCCGGGGAGCTGTTTTTT.

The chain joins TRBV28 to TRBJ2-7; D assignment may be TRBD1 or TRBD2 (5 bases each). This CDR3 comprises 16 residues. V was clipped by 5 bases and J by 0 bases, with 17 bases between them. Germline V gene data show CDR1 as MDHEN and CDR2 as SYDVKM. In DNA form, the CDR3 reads TGTGCCAGCAGTCCACTCGGGGCCGGTAGCTCCTACGAGCAGTACTTC. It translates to CASSPLGAGSSYEQYF.

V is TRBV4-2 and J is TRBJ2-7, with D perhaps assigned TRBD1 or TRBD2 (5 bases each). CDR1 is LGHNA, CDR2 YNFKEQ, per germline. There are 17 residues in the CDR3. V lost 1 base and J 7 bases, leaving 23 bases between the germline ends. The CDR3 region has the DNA TGTGCCAGCAGCCAAGGGGGTAATCAGGGCCCTGAGGGGGAGCAGTACTTC. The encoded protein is CASSQGGNQGPEGEQYF.

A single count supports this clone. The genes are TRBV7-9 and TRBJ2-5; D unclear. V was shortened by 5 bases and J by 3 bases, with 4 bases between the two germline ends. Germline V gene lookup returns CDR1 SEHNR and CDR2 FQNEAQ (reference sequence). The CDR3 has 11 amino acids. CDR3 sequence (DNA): TGTGCCAGCAGCGAAGAAGAGACCCAGTACTTC. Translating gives CASSEEETQYF.

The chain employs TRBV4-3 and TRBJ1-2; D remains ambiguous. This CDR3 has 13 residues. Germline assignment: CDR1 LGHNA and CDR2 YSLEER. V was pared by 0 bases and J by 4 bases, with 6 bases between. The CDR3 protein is CASSQDPGYGYTF. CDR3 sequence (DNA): TGCGCCAGCAGCCAAGATCCGGGCTATGGCTACACCTTC.

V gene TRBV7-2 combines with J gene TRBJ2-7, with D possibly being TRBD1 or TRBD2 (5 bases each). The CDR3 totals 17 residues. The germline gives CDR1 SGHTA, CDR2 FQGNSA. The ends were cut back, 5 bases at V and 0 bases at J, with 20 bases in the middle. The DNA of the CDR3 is TGTGCCAGCAGCCCCGAAGGGGTGGGGACGGACTCCTACGAGCAGTACGTC. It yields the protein CASSPEGVGTDSYEQYV.

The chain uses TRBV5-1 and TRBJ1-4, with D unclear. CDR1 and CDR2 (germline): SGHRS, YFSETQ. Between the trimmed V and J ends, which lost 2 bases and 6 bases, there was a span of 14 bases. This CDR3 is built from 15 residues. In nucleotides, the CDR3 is TGCGCCAGCAGCTTTTCGAGGAGAGTAGATGAAAAACTGTTTTTT. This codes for CASSFSRRVDEKLFF.

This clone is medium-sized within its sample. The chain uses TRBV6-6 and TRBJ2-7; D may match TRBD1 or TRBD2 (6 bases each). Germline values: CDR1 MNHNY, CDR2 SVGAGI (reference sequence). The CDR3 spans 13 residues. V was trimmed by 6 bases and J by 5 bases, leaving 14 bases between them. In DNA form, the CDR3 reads TGTGCCAGCAGCCAACTGGGGGGCCACGAGCAGTACTTC. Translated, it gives CASSQLGGHEQYF.

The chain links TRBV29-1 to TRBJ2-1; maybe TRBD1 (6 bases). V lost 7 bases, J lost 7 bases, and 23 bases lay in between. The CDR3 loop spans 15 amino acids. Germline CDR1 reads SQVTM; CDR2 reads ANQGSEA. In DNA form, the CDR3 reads TGCAGCGGCGGTGAAGGGGGAGTGGGGGTGAATGAGCAGTTCTTC. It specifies CSGGEGGVGVNEQFF.

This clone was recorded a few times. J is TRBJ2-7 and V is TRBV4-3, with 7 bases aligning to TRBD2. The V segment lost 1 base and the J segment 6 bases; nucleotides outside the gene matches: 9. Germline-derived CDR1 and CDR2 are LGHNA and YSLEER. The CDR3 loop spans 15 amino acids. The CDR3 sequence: CASSQVRTSFSEQYF. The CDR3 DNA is TGCGCCAGCAGCCAAGTGAGGACTAGTTTTTCCGAGCAGTACTTC.

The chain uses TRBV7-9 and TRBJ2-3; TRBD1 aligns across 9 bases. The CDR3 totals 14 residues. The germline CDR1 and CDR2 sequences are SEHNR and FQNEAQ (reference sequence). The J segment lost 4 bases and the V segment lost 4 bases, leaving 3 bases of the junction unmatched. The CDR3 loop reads CASSWRQGADTQYF. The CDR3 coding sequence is TGTGCCAGCAGCTGGCGACAGGGGGCAGATACGCAGTATTTT.

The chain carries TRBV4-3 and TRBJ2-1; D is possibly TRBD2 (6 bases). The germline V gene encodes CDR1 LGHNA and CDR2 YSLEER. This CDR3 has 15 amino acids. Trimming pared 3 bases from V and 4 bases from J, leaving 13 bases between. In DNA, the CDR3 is TGCGCCAGCAGCCAGGAGGGTCAAATATACAATGAGCAGTTCTTC. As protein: CASSQEGQIYNEQFF.

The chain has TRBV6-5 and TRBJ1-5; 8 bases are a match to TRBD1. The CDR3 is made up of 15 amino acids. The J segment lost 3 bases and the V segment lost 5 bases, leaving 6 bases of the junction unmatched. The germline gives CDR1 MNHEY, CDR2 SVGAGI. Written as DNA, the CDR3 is TGTGCCAGCAGTCCCGGACAGGGCTTCAATCAGCCCCAGCATTTT. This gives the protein CASSPGQGFNQPQHF.

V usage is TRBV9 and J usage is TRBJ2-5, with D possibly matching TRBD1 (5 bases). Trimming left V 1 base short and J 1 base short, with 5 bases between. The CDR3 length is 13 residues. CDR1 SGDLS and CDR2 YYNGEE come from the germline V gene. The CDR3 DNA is TGTGCCAGCAGCGTACAGGGCCAAGAGACCCAGTACTTC. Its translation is CASSVQGQETQYF.

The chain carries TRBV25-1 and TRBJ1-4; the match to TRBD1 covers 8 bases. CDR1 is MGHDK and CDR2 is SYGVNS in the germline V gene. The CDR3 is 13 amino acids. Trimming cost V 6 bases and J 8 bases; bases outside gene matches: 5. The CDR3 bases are TGTGCCAGCAGCAGGACAGGGATGGAAAAACTGTTTTTT. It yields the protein CASSRTGMEKLFF.

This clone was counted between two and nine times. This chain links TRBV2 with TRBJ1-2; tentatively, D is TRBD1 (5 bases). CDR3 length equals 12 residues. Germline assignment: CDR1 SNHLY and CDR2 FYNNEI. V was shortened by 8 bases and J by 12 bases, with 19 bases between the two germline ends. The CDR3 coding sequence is TGTGCCAGCGGGGTGTCGAGGGACGTGGACACCTTC. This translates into CASGVSRDVDTF.

CDR3 DNA sequence: TGTGCCAGCAGTTCAGAATACTATGGCTACACCTTC. Translated, it gives CASSSEYYGYTF. The chain combines TRBV28 with TRBJ1-2; no definite D call. CDR1 and CDR2 (germline): MDHEN, SYDVKM. The CDR3 covers 12 residues. V was cut by 4 bases and J by 3 bases, with 6 bases left in between.

This chain's CDR3 is CASSLGRGYEQYF. CDR3 DNA: TGTGCCAGCAGCTTAGGAAGAGGGTACGAGCAGTACTTC. J is TRBJ2-7 and V is TRBV7-2; TRBD2 is a possible D gene (5 bases). The length of the CDR3 is 13 residues. Trimming left V 1 base short and J 4 bases short, with 8 bases between. Germline-derived CDR1 and CDR2 are SGHTA and FQGNSA. The entire variable domain, with the rest obtained from reference TRBV7-2 and TRBJ2-7, is as follows: GAGVSQSPSNKVTEKGKDVELRCDPISGHTALYWYRQSLGQGLEFLIYFQGNSAPDKSGLPSDRFSAERTGGSVSTLTIQRTQQEDSAVYLCASSLGRGYEQYFGPGTRLTVT.

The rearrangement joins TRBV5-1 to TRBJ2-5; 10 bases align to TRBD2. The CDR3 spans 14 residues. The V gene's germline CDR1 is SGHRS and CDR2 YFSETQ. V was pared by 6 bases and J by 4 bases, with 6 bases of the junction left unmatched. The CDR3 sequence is CASTVAGGSETQYF. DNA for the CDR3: TGCGCCAGCACCGTAGCGGGAGGTTCAGAGACCCAGTACTTC.

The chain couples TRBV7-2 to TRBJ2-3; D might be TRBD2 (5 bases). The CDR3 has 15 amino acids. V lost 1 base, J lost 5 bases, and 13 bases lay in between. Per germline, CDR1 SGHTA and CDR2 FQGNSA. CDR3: CASSLGSGLGDTQYF. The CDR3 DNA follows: TGTGCCAGCAGCTTAGGGAGCGGTTTGGGAGATACGCAGTATTTT.